This T cell receptor beta chain was found in a study of vaccination effects on CD4 cells after COVID-19. Study-wide context: It was two doses of either the BNT162b2 or mRNA-1273 vaccine that participants received. Study outcomes and limitations: The study found marked clonal contraction of infection- and vaccine-induced clones late after vaccination. Researchers report that only 1 of 255 vaccine-induced clones in healthy vaccinees cross-reacted with common cold coronaviruses. No early post-infection timepoints were available in the study, which also included few convalescent patients.

In the case of this clone: Its specificity is unknown.

Profiling relied on immunoSEQ multiplex PCR, and the TCRdb table lists in-frame clones only, not all of them. The table shows about 73,000 clones, with about four fifths occurring only once. Germline assignment: CDR1 MNHEY and CDR2 SVGEGT. V lost 5 bases and J 2 bases, leaving 10 bases between the germline ends. The CDR3 consists of 14 residues. Pools of viral peptides were used by the ViraFEST assay to expand antigen-specific CD4+ T cells ahead of sequencing. The authors isolated CD4+ T cells after nine to eleven days of culture. Absence of prior SARS-CoV-2 infection characterized the vaccine recipients, who showed negative nucleocapsid antibodies.

Sequencing used CD4+ T cells from PBMCs cultured with HCoV-NL63 spike peptides, obtained before COVID-19 vaccination. V gene TRBV6-2 or TRBV6-3 combines with J gene TRBJ1-3, with TRBD1 as a possible D gene (5 bases). The source is a human donor who received a COVID-19 vaccine. CDR3 residues: CASSPDSAGNTIYF. In DNA, the CDR3 is TGTGCCAGCAGTCCAGACAGCGCTGGAAACACCATATATTTT.